This TCR beta chain was sequenced in a study of blood T cell repertoires in COVID-19. The overall study: COVID-19 samples from acute and convalescent phases originated in the United States, Italy and Spain.

Adults between roughly 18 and 95 years of age took part from about two dozen US areas. Participant reports of clinical history set cohort assignment. The recovered donors of Cohort 3 showed two negative PCRs, clearance, or symptom resolution. CDR3 length equals 16 residues. The V gene's germline CDR1 is MNHEY and CDR2 SMNVEV (reference sequence). With V trimmed by 5 bases and J by 8 bases, 14 bases remained unmatched. Method: immunoSEQ multiplex PCR; TCRdb's copy keeps in-frame clones and lacks some. The table lists roughly 360,000 clones, over 75% of them singletons, with 1.3% in the top ten. The TCR was taken from a man aged 25-40 years who had recovered from COVID-19. The source material was PBMCs or T cells enriched from blood (not recorded which). The chain has TRBV27 and TRBJ1-4, with TRBD1 matching 7 bases. The DNA of the CDR3 is TGTGCCAGCAGTCGGTGGTTGACAGGGTCTGGGGAAAAACTGTTTTTT. Its protein is CASSRWLTGSGEKLFF.